The 11 T cell receptor beta chains given below trace back to one sample, sequenced in a study of blood T cell repertoires in COVID-19 (dated by TCRdb to 2018 to 2021). Libraries were constructed by the immunoSEQ multiplex PCR assay. TCRdb's version of the immuneACCESS table is confined to in-frame rearrangements and falls short of the full clone set. An unresolved V gene accounts for under half of the shortfall where checked; the remainder is of unknown origin. This sample holds about 45,000 clones; approximately 86% were observed only once. Together, the top ten hold 7% to 10% of the sample. Sequencing was carried out using peripheral blood. Source of these receptors: an elderly man in a cohort sampled during active COVID-19.

The chain recombines TRBV10-1 with TRBJ2-3; 9 positions agree with TRBD2. The CDR3 loop spans 16 amino acids. The germline V gene has CDR1 WNHNN and CDR2 SYGVQD (reference sequence). V shed 0 bases, J shed 4 bases, and the junction held 5 bases outside the gene matches. The CDR3: CASSESPGLAPDTQYF. CDR3 nucleotide sequence: TGCGCCAGCAGTGAGTCGCCGGGACTAGCTCCAGATACGCAGTATTTT.

V usage is TRBV10-2 and J usage is TRBJ1-1; TRBD1 agrees at 10 bases. Germline values: CDR1 WSHSY, CDR2 SAAADI. The junction had 3 bases not matched to a gene; V was cut back by 6 bases and J by 5 bases. This CDR3 is built from 13 residues. CDR3 in amino acids: CASSWTGGTEAFF. DNA for the CDR3: TGCGCCAGCAGCTGGACAGGGGGGACTGAAGCTTTCTTT.

V gene TRBV19 combines with J gene TRBJ1-2; D remains unclear. Germline V gene data show CDR1 as LNHDA and CDR2 as SQIVND (reference sequence). The V end was cut by 7 bases, the J end by 0 bases, with 12 bases between. The CDR3 is 14 residues long. This CDR3 is CASKSGLANYGYTF. For the CDR3, the DNA is TGTGCCAGTAAAAGCGGATTAGCTAACTATGGCTACACCTTC. Supplemented by reference TRBV19 and TRBJ1-2, the full variable domain reads DGGITQSPKYLFRKEGQNVTLSCEQNLNHDAMYWYRQDPGQGLRLIYYSQIVNDFQKGDIAEGYSVSREKKESFPLTVTSAQKNPTAFYLCASKSGLANYGYTFGSGTRLTVV.

The chain has TRBV5-4 and TRBJ2-1; TRBD2 matches at 13 bases. The CDR3 is made up of 15 amino acids. Trimming removed 4 bases from V and 6 bases from J; junction bases left unmatched: 4. Germline V CDR1 and CDR2: SGHNT, YYREEE (reference sequence). As DNA, the CDR3 is TGTGCCAGCAGCCCGGGACTAGCGGGAACCAATGAGCAGTTCTTC. Protein sequence: CASSPGLAGTNEQFF.

The genes are TRBV5-5 and TRBJ2-5; maybe TRBD1 (5 bases). Germline lookup yields CDR1 SGHKS and CDR2 YYEKEE (reference sequence). V lost 4 bases and J 2 bases, leaving 24 bases between the germline ends. The CDR3 sequence is 18 residues long. CDR3 coding DNA: TGTGCCAGCAGCCCATACCTGTCGGCAGGGATAGGTCAAGAGACCCAGTACTTC. This translates into CASSPYLSAGIGQETQYF.

This clone rates as medium-sized. The chain employs TRBV28 and TRBJ2-1; D remains unclear. There are 11 residues in the CDR3. Per germline, CDR1 MDHEN and CDR2 SYDVKM. Between the trimmed V and J ends, which lost 5 bases and 8 bases, there was a span of 7 bases. CDR3 amino acids: CASSPRYEQFF. In DNA form, the CDR3 reads TGTGCCAGCAGTCCGCGGTATGAGCAGTTCTTC.

The V gene is TRBV11-3, the J gene TRBJ2-2; 11 bases map to TRBD1. V lost 4 bases, J lost 7 bases, and 5 bases stayed unmatched. This CDR3 spans 15 amino acids. Germline CDR1 is SGHNT and CDR2 is YENEEA. The CDR3 nucleotides read TGTGCCAGCAGCTCCGGACAGGGGGCCGGCGGGGAGCTGTTTTTT. This encodes CASSSGQGAGGELFF. The entire variable domain, with the rest obtained from reference TRBV11-3 and TRBJ2-2, is as follows: EAGVVQSPRYKIIEKKQPVAFWCNPISGHNTLYWYLQNLGQGPELLIRYENEEAVDDSQLPKDRFSAERLKGVDSTLKIQPAELGDSAVYLCASSSGQGAGGELFFGEGSRLTVL.

The rearrangement joins TRBV4-1 to TRBJ2-7; D call uncertain. CDR3 size: 15 residues. V was clipped by 0 bases and J by 5 bases, with 14 bases between them. Germline V gives CDR1 MGHRA, CDR2 YSYEKL. CDR3 DNA: TGCGCCAGCAGCCAAGAAGACCAGGCTTTCAACGAGCAGTACTTC. This encodes CASSQEDQAFNEQYF.

The rearrangement joins TRBV7-6 to TRBJ1-1; a weak D match, TRBD1 (6 bases). CDR1 is SGHVS, CDR2 FNYEAQ, per germline. The V and J ends lost 5 bases and 5 bases respectively, with 18 bases between them. The CDR3 totals 15 residues. The CDR3 loop is CASSAGGQIRTEAFF. The CDR3 DNA reads TGTGCCAGCAGCGCCGGTGGACAGATTCGGACTGAAGCTTTCTTT.

The CDR3 spells CASSLWQGSNQPQHF. CDR3 nucleotide sequence: TGTGCCAGCAGTTTGTGGCAGGGAAGCAATCAGCCCCAGCATTTT. The rearrangement uses TRBV28 and TRBJ1-5, with a tentative D call TRBD1 (5 bases). Trimming removed 3 bases at V and 1 base at J, with 10 bases between. Germline V gene lookup returns CDR1 MDHEN and CDR2 SYDVKM. This CDR3 is built from 15 residues. The variable domain in full, with the rest retrieved from reference TRBV28 and TRBJ1-5, is DVKVTQSSRYLVKRTGEKVFLECVQDMDHENMFWYRQDPGLGLRLIYFSYDVKMKEKGDIPEGYSVSREKKERFSLILESASTNQTSMYLCASSLWQGSNQPQHFGDGTRLSIL.

This chain links TRBV11-3 with TRBJ2-1, with D possibly matching TRBD1 (6 bases). Trimming removed 1 base at V and 12 bases at J, with 19 bases between. The germline CDR1 and CDR2 sequences are SGHNT and YENEEA. This CDR3 is 15 amino acids long. In DNA, the CDR3 is TGTGCCAGCAGCTTAGGGGGCCGGGACACCCTTCGGCAGTTCTTC. Its protein product is CASSLGGRDTLRQFF.